This TCR beta chain stems from a study of OX40 agonist ivuxolimab in advanced cancers. As for the study more broadly: Ivuxolimab was a fully human IgG2 agonistic monoclonal antibody targeting the costimulatory receptor OX40 (CD134). Intravenous ivuxolimab was administered to patients every 2 weeks at six dose levels: 0.01, 0.1, 0.3, 1.5, 3 and 10 mg/kg. Among the 52 dose-escalation patients, roughly 20 had hepatocellular carcinoma, about 15 melanoma, 9 renal cell carcinoma and 9 head and neck cancer. The dose-escalation cohort was 80% to 90% male with a mean age of approximately 60 years, ranging from roughly 20 to 80. Prior anti-PD-1, anti-PD-L1 or anti-CTLA-4 therapy was permitted, and checkpoint inhibitors had been received by about two fifths of dose-escalation patients. Partial responses occurred in three dose-escalation patients: two with cutaneous melanoma and one with hepatocellular carcinoma. The purpose of peripheral TCRbeta sequencing was to test whether ivuxolimab changed TCR sequence diversity and led to clonal T-cell expansion. The paper covers the monotherapy dose-escalation part of the phase I ivuxolimab trial, which included N of about 56 patients.

Patients with a history of autoimmune disease or receiving systemic immunosuppression were excluded from the trial. Peripheral blood for TCR sequencing was collected from all dose cohorts at baseline, on cycle 4 day 1, and on cycle 7 day 1. The samples were taken from a phase I, first-in-human, multicenter, open-label dose-escalation trial of ivuxolimab. Adults with locally advanced or metastatic head and neck squamous cell, hepatocellular, melanoma or renal cell carcinoma were enrolled in the trial. Before TCR sequencing, CD4+ T cells and CD8+ T cells from peripheral blood were sorted into separate populations. Of note for this clone: The antigen it binds to is not known. No much larger clonotype is one base removed from it; base qualities were not supplied.

Here is what the overall study found, with its caveats: At doses of 0.1 to 3.0 mg/kg, clonal expansion of both CD4+ and CD8+ blood T cells was observed from baseline to week 6. After ivuxolimab, expanded clones were on average more numerous among CD8+ T cells than among CD4+ T cells. Low levels of normalized T-cell clonal expansion were also shown by some nonresponding patients. In the 0.1-3.0 mg/kg groups, partial responders had among the lowest normalized peripheral clonal expansion, particularly in CD8+ T cells. The antigen specificity of the clonally expanded peripheral T cells was not determined.

Genomic DNA was isolated from the sorted cells so that the TCRbeta CDR3 region could be sequenced. The immunoSEQ Assay was used for sequencing of TCRbeta CDR3 regions. This is the immuneACCESS table as TCRdb keeps it, with only in-frame sequences that have V and J called. A part of the clones is gone; compared with another copy, unresolved V genes explain less than half, and the rest is unexplained. The sample contains approximately 38,000 clones, 83% of them found a single time. The top ten clones comprise roughly 19% of the sample. Source: CD4+ or CD8+ T cells sorted from blood, taken in a trial of the OX40 agonist ivuxolimab. The TCR originated in an adult with an advanced solid tumor such as melanoma, head and neck, liver or kidney cancer.

The CDR3 in this case is CASSRPGQGTEKLFF. At the DNA level, the sequence is TGTGCCAGCAGCCGACCGGGACAGGGGACTGAAAAACTGTTTTTT. The rearranged segments are TRBV7-9 and TRBJ1-4, with 10 junctional bases fitting TRBD1. Trimmed from V: 5 bases; trimmed from J: 7 bases; junction bases lacking a gene match: 7. The CDR3 contains 15 residues, cysteine and phenylalanine counted. The entry retains the CDR3 DNA only, 45 bases that are in frame from base 1. As encoded in the germline V gene (reference sequence), CDR1 is SEHNR while CDR2 is FQNEAQ.